This TCR beta chain was captured in a study of blood T cell repertoires in COVID-19. Libraries were prepared by immunoSEQ multiplex PCR; TCRdb keeps only in-frame clonotypes and omits some of them. Of around 72,000 clones in the sample, about 80% were seen once. The V segment lost 1 base and the J segment 0 bases; nucleotides outside the gene matches: 13. The CDR3 totals 19 residues. In germline, CDR1 is LGHNA, CDR2 YNFKEQ. V gene TRBV4-2 combines with J gene TRBJ1-1, with 8 bases identical to TRBD1. Sequenced: peripheral blood. The TCR comes from a woman aged 55 to 70 with acute or convalescent COVID-19. Here the CDR3 reads CASSQVPKGQGMMNTEAFF. The CDR3 DNA follows: TGTGCCAGCAGCCAAGTTCCTAAAGGACAGGGTATGATGAACACTGAAGCTTTCTTT.